The sequence of this T cell receptor beta chain was determined in a study of identical twins (dated by TCRdb to 2016 to 2017). Study-wide context: To test whether fetal clonotypes persist, the study used deep sequencing on TCR alpha and beta repertoires from monozygotic twins, unrelated adults of various ages, and cord blood. To rule out contamination, replicate twin experiments were performed at different times with different library preparation protocols.

Concerning this clonotype: What antigen it recognizes has not been identified. The record has no base qualities; no much larger clone is one base away.

What the research found in general, with its limitations: Invariant T cells such as MAIT and iNKT could partly confound zero-insertion analyses, although diverse VJ usage argued against such confounding for most clonotypes. Fewer insertions were carried by abundant cord blood beta clonotypes, a similar but weaker trend appeared in young adult naive repertoires, and no such trend appeared in memory repertoires. A weaker excess of twin sharing was found in beta out-of-frame sequences because the signal-to-noise ratio was lowered by fewer shared sequences. Compared with coincidental sharing between unrelated individuals, out-of-frame TCR alpha sequences shared between twins showed an excess of sequences with low generation probability. Because the same donors could not be followed over many years, conclusions were based on cross-sectional statistical analysis. Recombination models systematically underestimated out-of-frame TCR alpha sharing in monozygotic twins but agreed with sharing between unrelated individuals.

Every donor was a healthy Caucasian. Three pairs of female monozygotic twins, all aged roughly 18 to 29 years, made up the twin cohort. Positive isolation kits from Invitrogen were used to isolate CD4+ and CD8+ T cell populations. To prepare the library, 5' RACE was applied. The sample was run on an Illumina HiSeq 2000. Template switching introduced a universal primer binding site; the final cDNA contained a unique molecular identifier, enabling accurate counting of TCR cDNA molecules. Specific primers in the conserved constant-segment region were used to synthesize first-strand cDNA for the TCR alpha and beta chains. Each cDNA library was double barcoded, with a SMART-Mk sample barcode plus Illumina barcodes, to control for contamination. TruSeq adapter sequences, together with Illumina sample barcodes, were added in two successive PCR steps. TCR alpha and beta cDNA libraries were sequenced on the Illumina HiSeq platform with custom primers. Per the authors' processing: MiGEC was used to process raw reads and extract unique molecular identifiers, and MiXCR was used to find CDR3 positions. For each individual, recombination models were inferred using an EM algorithm with the repgenHMM and IGoR tools. The analysis of shared clonotypes was done with the tcR package in R, with sharing normalized by the product of cloneset sizes. To study raw recombination without the effects of thymic and clonal selection, out-of-frame nonproductive sequences were analyzed. Starting from the raw public reads, TCRdb applied fastp trimming at Q25, assembled clones with MiXCR and retained in-frame beta chains. Identical CDR3 proteins give one entry, which carries the most common genes and DNA. For this entry, the V and J calls and clone size follow TCRdb and not the study's own pipeline. Counted in this sample were 500,000 or so distinct CDR3 sequences; roughly a fifth of them appeared once. Approximately 0.95% of the sample comes from the top ten.

These same records also appear under a second study, on T cells expressing NK-cell markers. The second paper states: Three sorted T-cell subsets (CD3+CD56+NKG2C+, CD3+CD56+NKG2C- and CD3+CD56-NKG2C+) from roughly eight donors had their TCR beta-chain repertoires profiled. Seven of the eight sequenced donors were HCMV-seropositive and one was HCMV-seronegative. To restrict sorting to alphabetaTCR-expressing T cells, an anti-gammadeltaTCR antibody was added in several experiments. In 6 or 7 donors, the dominant CD3+CD56+NKG2C+ clonotypes ranked among the top 10 CD8+ clonotypes, making up 1.0-7.0% of CD8+ T cells. Those dominant clonotypes were again the most abundant among CD3+CD56-NKG2C+ cells in a few donors, at roughly 28.3-60.1%. Whether the expanded NKG2C-expressing T cell clones were specific for HCMV antigens remained unclear. Randomly selected healthy volunteers, three men and five women, were used as the eight sequenced donors. HCMV-specific IgG was detected in serum with a commercial ELISA kit to determine HCMV serostatus. MIGEC was used to demultiplex reads and group reads by UMI, and MiTCR was used to assemble and quantify clonotypes. To remove erroneous sequences, TCR cDNA sequences were retained only when supported by two or more reads. The tcR package was used for downstream repertoire analysis, with clonotypes matched between fractions based on CDR3 nucleotide sequence plus V segment. VDJmatch was used to annotate antigen specificity against VDJdb, with one amino acid substitution allowed in CDR3.

Sequenced input: CD4+ T cells sorted from blood. This TCR was recovered from a woman between 18 and 30 years old in good health.

For the CDR3, the sequence is CSARGRWGDTQYF. At the DNA level, the sequence is TGCAGTGCTAGGGGGAGATGGGGAGATACGCAGTATTTT. This chain is built from TRBV20-1 and TRBJ2-3; tentative D gene TRBD2, with 5 bases matching. Trimming costs V 3 bases and J 5 bases, and their ends lie 12 bases apart. In the germline V gene (reference sequence), CDR1 corresponds to DFQATT and CDR2 to SNEGSKA. The CDR3, from cysteine to phenylalanine, totals 13 residues. Only the CDR3 DNA stays, 39 bases, in frame from base 1.